This T cell receptor (beta chain) was profiled in a study of T cell repertoires in cytomegalovirus infection. Using its own MiXCR run on the reads, TCRdb lists one record per CDR3 protein. Of more than 40,000 distinct CDR3 sequences listed, roughly 22% are singletons. At least ten counts were recorded for this clonotype. Its cognate antigen is unknown. The CDR3 has 11 residues. Germline V gene data show CDR1 as ENHRY and CDR2 as SYGVKD. The germline V and J ends were trimmed by 6 bases and 4 bases, with 7 bases remaining between them. Sequenced material: CD8+ T cells from cultured PBMCs, taken from culture after CMV antigen stimulation. The rearrangement uses TRBV10-3 and TRBJ2-7; D is unclear. The TCR comes from a human donor in good health (CMV status not recorded). Some clones in this sample may be carry-over from other donors' samples. In DNA form, the CDR3 reads TGTGCCATCAGCATTAAGTACGAGCAGTACTTC. Amino acid sequence: CAISIKYEQYF.